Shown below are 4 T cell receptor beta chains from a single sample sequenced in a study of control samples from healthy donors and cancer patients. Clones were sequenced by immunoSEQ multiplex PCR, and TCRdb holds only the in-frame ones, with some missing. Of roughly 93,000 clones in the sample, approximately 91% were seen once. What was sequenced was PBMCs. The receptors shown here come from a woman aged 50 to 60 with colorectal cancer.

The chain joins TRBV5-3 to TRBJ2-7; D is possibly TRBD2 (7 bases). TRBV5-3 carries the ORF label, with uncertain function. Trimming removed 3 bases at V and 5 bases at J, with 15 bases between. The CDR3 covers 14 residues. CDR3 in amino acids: CARSSGGRRNEQYV. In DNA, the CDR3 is TGTGCCAGAAGCTCCGGGGGGCGGAGAAACGAGCAGTACGTC.

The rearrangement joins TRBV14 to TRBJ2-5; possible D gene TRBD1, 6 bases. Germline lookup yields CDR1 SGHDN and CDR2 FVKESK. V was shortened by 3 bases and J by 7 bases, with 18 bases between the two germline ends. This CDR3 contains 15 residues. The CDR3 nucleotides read TGTGCCAGCAGCCACTCGGACAGAGAGAGGGGGACCCAGTACTTC. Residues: CASSHSDRERGTQYF.

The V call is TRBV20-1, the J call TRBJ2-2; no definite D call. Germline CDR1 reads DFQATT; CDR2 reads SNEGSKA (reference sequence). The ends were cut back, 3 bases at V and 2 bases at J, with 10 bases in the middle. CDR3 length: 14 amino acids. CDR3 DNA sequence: TGCAGTGCTAGTAAACAGATTAACACCGGGGAGCTGTTTTTT. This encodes CSASKQINTGELFF.

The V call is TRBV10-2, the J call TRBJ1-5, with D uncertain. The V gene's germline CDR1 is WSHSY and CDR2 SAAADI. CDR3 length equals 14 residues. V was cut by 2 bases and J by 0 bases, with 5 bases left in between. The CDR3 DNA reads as TGCGCCAGCAGTGAGGCAGGTAGCAATCAGCCCCAGCATTTT. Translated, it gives CASSEAGSNQPQHF.